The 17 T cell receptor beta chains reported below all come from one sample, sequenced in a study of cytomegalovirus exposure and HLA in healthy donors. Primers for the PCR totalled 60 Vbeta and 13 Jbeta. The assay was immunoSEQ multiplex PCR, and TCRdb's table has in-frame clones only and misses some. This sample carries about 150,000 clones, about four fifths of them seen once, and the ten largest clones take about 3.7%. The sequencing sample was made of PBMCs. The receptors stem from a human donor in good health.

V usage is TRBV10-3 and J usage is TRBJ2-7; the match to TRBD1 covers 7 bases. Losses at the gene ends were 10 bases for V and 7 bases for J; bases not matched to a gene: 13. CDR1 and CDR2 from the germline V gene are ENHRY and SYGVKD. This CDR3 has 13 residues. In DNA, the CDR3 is TGTGCCACCCGGGACAGAGGGTCAGAGGAGCAGTACTTC. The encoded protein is CATRDRGSEEQYF.

The CDR3 nucleotides read TGTGCCAGCAGCATCCGGAGCTCTGGAAACACCATATATTTT. This encodes CASSIRSSGNTIYF. The chain joins TRBV7-2 to TRBJ1-3, with D hard to call. The germline V gene encodes CDR1 SGHTA and CDR2 FQGNSA. CDR3 length: 14 amino acids. Trimming pared 5 bases from V and 0 bases from J, leaving 8 bases between.

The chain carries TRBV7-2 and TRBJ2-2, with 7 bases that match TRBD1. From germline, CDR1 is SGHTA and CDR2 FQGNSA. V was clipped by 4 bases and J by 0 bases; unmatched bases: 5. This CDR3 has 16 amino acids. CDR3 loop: CASSSRTGANTGELFF. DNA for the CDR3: TGTGCCAGCAGCTCCCGGACAGGAGCGAACACCGGGGAGCTGTTTTTT.

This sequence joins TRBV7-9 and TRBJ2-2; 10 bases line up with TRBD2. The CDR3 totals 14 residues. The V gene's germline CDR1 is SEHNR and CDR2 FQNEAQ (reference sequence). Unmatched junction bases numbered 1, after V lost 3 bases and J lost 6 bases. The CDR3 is CASSLLAGAGELFF. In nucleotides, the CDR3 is TGTGCCAGCAGCTTGCTAGCGGGAGCCGGGGAGCTGTTTTTT. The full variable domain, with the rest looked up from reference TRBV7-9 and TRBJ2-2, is DTGVSQNPRHKITKRGQNVTFRCDPISEHNRLYWYRQTLGQGPEFLTYFQNEAQLEKSRLLSDRFSAERPKGSFSTLEIQRTEQGDSAMYLCASSLLAGAGELFFGEGSRLTVL.

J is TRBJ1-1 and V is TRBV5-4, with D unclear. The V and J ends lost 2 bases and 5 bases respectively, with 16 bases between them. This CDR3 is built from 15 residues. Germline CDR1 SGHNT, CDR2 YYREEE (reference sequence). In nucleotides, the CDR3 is TGTGCCAGCAGCTTTCCTAGACCTAGAGGGACTGAAGCTTTCTTT. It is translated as CASSFPRPRGTEAFF.

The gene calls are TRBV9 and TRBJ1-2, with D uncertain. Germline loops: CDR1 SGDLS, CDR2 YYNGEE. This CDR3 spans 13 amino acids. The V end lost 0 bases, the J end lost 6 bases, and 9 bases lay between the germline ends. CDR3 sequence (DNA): TGTGCCAGCAGCGTAGCGATAGCCGATGGCTACACCTTC. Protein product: CASSVAIADGYTF.

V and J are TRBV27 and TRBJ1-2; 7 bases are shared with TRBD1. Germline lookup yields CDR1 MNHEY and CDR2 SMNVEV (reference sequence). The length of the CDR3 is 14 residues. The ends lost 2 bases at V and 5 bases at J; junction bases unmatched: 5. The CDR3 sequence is CASSLRGPGYGYTF. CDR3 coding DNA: TGTGCCAGCAGTTTAAGGGGGCCGGGGTATGGCTACACCTTC.

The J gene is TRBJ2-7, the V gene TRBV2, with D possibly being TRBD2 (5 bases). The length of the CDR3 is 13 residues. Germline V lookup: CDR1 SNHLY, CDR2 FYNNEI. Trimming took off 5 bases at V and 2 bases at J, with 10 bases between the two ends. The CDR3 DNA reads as TGTGCCAGCAGTCCGGACGGGACCTACGAGCAGTACTTC. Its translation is CASSPDGTYEQYF.

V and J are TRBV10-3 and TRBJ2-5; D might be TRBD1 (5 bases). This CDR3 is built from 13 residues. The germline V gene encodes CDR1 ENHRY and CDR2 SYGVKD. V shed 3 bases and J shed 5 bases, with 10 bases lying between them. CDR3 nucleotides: TGTGCCATCAGTGAAAGGACAAGCGAGACCCAGTACTTC. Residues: CAISERTSETQYF.

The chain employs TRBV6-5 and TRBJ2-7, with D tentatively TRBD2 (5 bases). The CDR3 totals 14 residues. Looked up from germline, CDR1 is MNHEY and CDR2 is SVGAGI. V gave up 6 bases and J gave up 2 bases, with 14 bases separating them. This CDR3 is CASRTEDFTYEQYF. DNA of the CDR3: TGTGCCAGCAGGACCGAGGACTTCACCTACGAGCAGTACTTC.

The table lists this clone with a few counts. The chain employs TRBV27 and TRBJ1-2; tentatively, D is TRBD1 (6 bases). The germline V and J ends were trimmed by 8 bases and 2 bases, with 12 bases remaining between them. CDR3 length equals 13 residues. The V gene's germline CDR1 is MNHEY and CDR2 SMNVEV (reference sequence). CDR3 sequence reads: CASGTSVNYGYTF. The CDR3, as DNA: TGTGCCAGCGGGACATCCGTCAACTATGGCTACACCTTC.

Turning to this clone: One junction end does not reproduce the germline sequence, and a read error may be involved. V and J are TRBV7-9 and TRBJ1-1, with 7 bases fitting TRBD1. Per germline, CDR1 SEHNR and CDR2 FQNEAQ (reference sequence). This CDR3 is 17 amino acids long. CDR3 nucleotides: TGTTCCAGCAGTGCTCCGGGACAGTCCTTGGGGAATACTGAAGCTTTCTTT. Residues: CSSSAPGQSLGNTEAFF.

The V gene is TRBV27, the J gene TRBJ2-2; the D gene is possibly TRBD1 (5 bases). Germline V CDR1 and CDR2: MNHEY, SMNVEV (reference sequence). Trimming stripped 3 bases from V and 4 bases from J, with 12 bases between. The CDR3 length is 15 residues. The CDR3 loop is CASSLAQGLTGELFF. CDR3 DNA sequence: TGTGCCAGCAGTTTGGCCCAGGGTCTCACCGGGGAGCTGTTTTTT.

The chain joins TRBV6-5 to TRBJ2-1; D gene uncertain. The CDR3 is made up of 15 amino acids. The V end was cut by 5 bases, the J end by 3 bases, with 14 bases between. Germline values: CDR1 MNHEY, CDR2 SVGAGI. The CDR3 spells CASSPLASVYNEQFF. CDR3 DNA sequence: TGTGCCAGCAGTCCTTTAGCTTCGGTCTACAATGAGCAGTTCTTC.

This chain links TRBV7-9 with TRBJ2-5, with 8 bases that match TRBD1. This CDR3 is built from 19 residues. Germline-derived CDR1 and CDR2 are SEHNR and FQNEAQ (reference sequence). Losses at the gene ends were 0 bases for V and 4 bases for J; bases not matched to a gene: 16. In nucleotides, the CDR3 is TGTGCCAGCAGCTTAGCCGCTCAGACAGGGGTCTACTCTCGAGAGACCCAGTACTTC. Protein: CASSLAAQTGVYSRETQYF.

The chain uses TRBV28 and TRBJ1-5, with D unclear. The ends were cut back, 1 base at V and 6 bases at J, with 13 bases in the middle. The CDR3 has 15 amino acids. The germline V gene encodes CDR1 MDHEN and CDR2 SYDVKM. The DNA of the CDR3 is TGTGCCAGCAGTTTATTTACGGCGGCTCTTCAGCCCCAGCATTTT. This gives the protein CASSLFTAALQPQHF.

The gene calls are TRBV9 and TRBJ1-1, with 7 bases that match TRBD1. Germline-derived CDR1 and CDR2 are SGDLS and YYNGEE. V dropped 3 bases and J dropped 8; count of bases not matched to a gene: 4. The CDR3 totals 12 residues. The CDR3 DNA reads TGTGCCAGCAGCGCCCGACAGGGCGAAGCTTTCTTT. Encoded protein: CASSARQGEAFF.